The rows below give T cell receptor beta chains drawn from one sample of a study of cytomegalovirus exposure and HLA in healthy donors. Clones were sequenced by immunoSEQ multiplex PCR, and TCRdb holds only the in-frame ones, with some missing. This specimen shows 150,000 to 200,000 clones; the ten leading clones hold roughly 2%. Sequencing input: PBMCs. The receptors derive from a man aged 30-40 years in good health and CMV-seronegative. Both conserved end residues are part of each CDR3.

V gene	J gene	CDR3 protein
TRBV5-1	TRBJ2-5	CASSLAGNIQETQYF
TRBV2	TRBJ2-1	CADRGRGKSDEQFF
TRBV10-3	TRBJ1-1	CAISGGGGGNTEAFF
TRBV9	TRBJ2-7	CASSDGQGLEDEQYF
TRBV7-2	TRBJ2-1	CASSSGTSGRKQFF
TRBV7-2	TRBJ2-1	CASRRQEAEQFF
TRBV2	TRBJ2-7	CASGGELYEQYF
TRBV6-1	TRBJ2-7	CASTWSGTVPYEQYF
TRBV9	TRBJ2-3	CASSPRGQGSTDTQYF
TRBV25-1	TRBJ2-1	CASSGLTGNRSSYNEQFF
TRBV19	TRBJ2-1	CASSSIERDSNEQFF
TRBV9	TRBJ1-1	CASSRIRGEVTEAFF
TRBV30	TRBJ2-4	CAWSLAGNGHF
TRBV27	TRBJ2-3	CASSLNRPGQGGDTQYF
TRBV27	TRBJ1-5	CASSQDPRNYNQPQHF
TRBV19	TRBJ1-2	CASSTPGHRGYTF
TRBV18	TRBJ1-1	CASSPRGRNTEAFF
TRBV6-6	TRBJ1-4	CASSFPGVSEKLFF
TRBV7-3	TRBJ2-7	CASSVTGGTGEQYF
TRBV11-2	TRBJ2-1	CASSFASGLYNEQFF
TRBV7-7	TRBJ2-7	CASSLRRDHEQYF
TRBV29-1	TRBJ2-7	CSVAGTVARKQYF
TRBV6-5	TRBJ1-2	CASSYSPGIANYGYTF
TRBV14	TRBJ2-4	CASSSGTKNIQYF
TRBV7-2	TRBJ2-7	CASSLVRDRFSIAYEQYF
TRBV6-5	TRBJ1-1	CASTLTGAMNTEAFF
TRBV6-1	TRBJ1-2	CATAALNYGYTF
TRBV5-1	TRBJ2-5	CASRRRAPGETQYF
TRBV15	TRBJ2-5	CATSRDPTGKETQYF
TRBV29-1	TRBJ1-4	CSVVDRERKLFF
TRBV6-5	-	CASSYSGGGLVYEQYF
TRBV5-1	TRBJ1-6	CASSLGFGDRENSPLHF
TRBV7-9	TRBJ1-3	CASSSTGGSTSGNTIYF
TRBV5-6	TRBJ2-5	CASSASGRMEETQYF
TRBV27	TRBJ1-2	CASSYSRGAADGYTF
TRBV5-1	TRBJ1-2	CASSSWTGVNYGYTF
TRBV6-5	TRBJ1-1	CASSYDPGTEAFF
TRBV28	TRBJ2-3	CASRGEGASTDTQYF
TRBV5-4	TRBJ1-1	CASSLGSGVMNTEAFF
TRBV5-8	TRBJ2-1	CASSLNGGERNEQFF
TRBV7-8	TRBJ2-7	CASSRYRLAGRVGYEQYF
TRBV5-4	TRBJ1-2	CASHATGVPGYGYTF
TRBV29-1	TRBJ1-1	CSVGGQMNTEAFF
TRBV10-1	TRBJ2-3	CASSGPAGGTDTQYF
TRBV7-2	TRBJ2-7	CASSLTGLAGYEQYF
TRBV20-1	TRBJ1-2	CSVSSNYGYTF
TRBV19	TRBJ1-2	CASSETRQAYGYTF
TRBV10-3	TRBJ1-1	CAISQTGAMNTEAFF
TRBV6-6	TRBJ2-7	CASSYTTSGSYEQYF
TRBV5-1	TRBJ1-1	CASSFDRGVPEAFF
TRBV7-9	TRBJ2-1	CASRTPSDEQFF
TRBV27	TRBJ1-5	CASSSHPPRQGVYQPQHF
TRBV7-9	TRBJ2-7	CASSPLASGVYEQYF
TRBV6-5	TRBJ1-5	CASSHGTGANQPQHF
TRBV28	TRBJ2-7	CASSLTGGLWEQYF
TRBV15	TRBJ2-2	CATSRGGGAENTGELFF
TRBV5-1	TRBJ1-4	CASSLHGSTPTNEKLFF
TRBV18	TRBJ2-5	CASRGEGAEETQYF